The sequence of this T cell receptor beta chain was determined in a study of blood T cell repertoires in COVID-19. Study-wide context: The United States, Italy and Spain supplied acute and convalescent COVID-19 samples.

In the study's own analysis: How many nucleated cells were present was estimated from reference gene primer amplification. Data came from immunoSEQ multiplex PCR; TCRdb stores just in-frame clones and leaves some out. That table gives V, J and clone size, and the DNA gave D and trimming. The sample contains about 360,000 clones, 70% to 90% of which appear only once. Participants were aged roughly 18 to 90 years from 20 to 30 US areas. Clinical history as reported by participants underpinned cohort assignment. This CDR3 region has 13 residues. The ends were cut back, 1 base at V and 1 base at J, with 4 bases in the middle.

The sequencing input was PBMCs or T cells enriched from blood (not recorded which). This chain links TRBV12-3 or TRBV12-4 with TRBJ1-1; D is uncertain. This TCR was recovered from a man between 25 and 39 years old who had recovered from COVID-19. CDR3 nucleotides: TGTGCCAGCAGTTTAGAACAGAACACTGAAGCTTTCTTT. It translates to CASSLEQNTEAFF.